One sample yielded the 14 T cell receptor beta chains listed below, sequenced in a study of T-cell reconstitution after alpha-beta-depleted transplantation in children. During its preparation, the TCRbeta library received unique molecular identifiers. From the PCR reads, TCRdb called clonotypes with MiXCR, one entry per CDR3 protein. The sample records about 72,000 distinct CDR3 sequences, 5.5% to 7.5% being singletons. Here the sequenced sample was PBMCs from the stem cell graft donor, taken from the stem cell graft. Receptor source: a human donor who donated a stem cell graft to a child with acute lymphoblastic leukemia.

This clonotype was counted once. The chain is built from TRBV6-4 and TRBJ2-1; 13 bases map to TRBD2. The CDR3 runs to 16 residues. The ends lost 5 bases at V and 5 bases at J; junction bases unmatched: 6. The germline V gene has CDR1 MRHNA and CDR2 SNTAGT. The CDR3 DNA is TGTGCCAGCAGTCGACTAGCGGGAGGTCGTCACAATGAGCAGTTCTTC. It yields the protein CASSRLAGGRHNEQFF.

There are many counts of this clonotype. The rearrangement uses TRBV2 and TRBJ2-2, with D possibly matching TRBD1 (5 bases). Germline V gene sequence: CDR1 SNHLY, CDR2 FYNNEI. The CDR3 is 14 amino acids. V was shortened by 6 bases and J by 6 bases, with 14 bases between the two germline ends. CDR3 DNA: TGTGCCAGCAGACTATCGAAGGGGTCCGGGGAGCTGTTTTTT. Protein product: CASRLSKGSGELFF.

This clonotype was found many times. The chain carries TRBV27 and TRBJ1-6; 8 nucleotides line up with TRBD1. The germline V gene has CDR1 MNHEY and CDR2 SMNVEV (reference sequence). The V and J ends lost 2 bases and 8 bases, in that order; junction bases with no gene match: 5. This CDR3 comprises 15 residues. CDR3 loop: CASSLSPGGDSPLHF. DNA of the CDR3: TGTGCCAGCAGTTTAAGTCCAGGGGGCGATTCACCCCTCCACTTT.

This clonotype was picked up many times. The V gene is TRBV15, the J gene TRBJ2-6; 7 positions agree with TRBD1. The CDR3 extends over 16 amino acids. The trim removed 5 bases at V and 0 bases at J, leaving 4 bases unmatched. Germline V CDR1 and CDR2: LNHNV, YYDKDF (reference sequence). CDR3 protein: CATSSGQNSGANVLTF. CDR3 DNA: TGTGCCACCAGCTCGGGACAGAACTCTGGGGCCAACGTCCTGACTTTC.

The chain is built from TRBV7-9 and TRBJ2-5; 8 nucleotides agree with TRBD1. Germline values: CDR1 SEHNR, CDR2 FQNEAQ (reference sequence). The CDR3 is 15 amino acids. The junction had 7 bases not matched to a gene; V was cut back by 5 bases and J by 2 bases. CDR3 DNA: TGTGCCAGCAGCCCAAAAGGGACAGGTCAAGAGACCCAGTACTTC. This gives the protein CASSPKGTGQETQYF.

This clonotype was detected ten times or more. The genes are TRBV7-9 and TRBJ2-1; perhaps TRBD1 as D (7 bases). Germline V gives CDR1 SEHNR, CDR2 FQNEAQ (reference sequence). V gave up 2 bases and J gave up 2 bases, with 13 bases separating them. This CDR3 is built from 16 residues. The CDR3 region has the DNA TGTGCCAGCAGCTTAACTACAGGGGAGGCCTACAATGAGCAGTTCTTC. Encoded protein: CASSLTTGEAYNEQFF.

There are many counts of this clonotype. Possible read error: a much larger clone is one base away. The chain employs TRBV20-1 and TRBJ1-6, with D uncertain. V lost 4 bases and J lost 8, with 21 bases in between. Germline CDR1 DFQATT, CDR2 SNEGSKA (reference sequence). The CDR3 covers 16 residues. The CDR3 DNA reads TGCAGTGCTAAGGGTATACAGCCAAATCCCGATTCACCCCTCCACTTT. Its translation: CSAKGIQPNPDSPLHF.

Comment on this clonotype: A read error may be the cause here, since a much bigger clone is one base away. This rearrangement joins TRBV5-5 to TRBJ2-5; D unclear. Germline CDR1 is SGHKS and CDR2 is YYEKEE (reference sequence). This CDR3 comprises 14 residues. Trimming took 4 bases from V and 2 from J, leaving 12 bases between them. DNA for the CDR3: TGTGCCAGCAGCCTTAGTCTCGGACAAGAGACCCAGTACTTC. It yields the protein CASSLSLGQETQYF. Combining the CDR3 with reference TRBV5-5 and TRBJ2-5 gives the whole variable domain DAGVTQSPTHLIKTRGQQVTLRCSPISGHKSVSWYQQVLGQGPQFIFQYYEKEERGRGNFPDRFSARQFPNYSSELNVNALLLGDSALYLCASSLSLGQETQYFGPGTRLLVL.

This clonotype was detected only a few times. The V gene is TRBV9, the J gene TRBJ1-1, with a tentative D call TRBD1 (6 bases). V gave up 0 bases and J gave up 5 bases, with 8 bases separating them. The CDR3 spans 13 residues. Germline CDR1 reads SGDLS; CDR2 reads YYNGEE. The CDR3 region has the DNA TGTGCCAGCAGCGTAGAGGGGGTTACTGAAGCTTTCTTT. Translating gives CASSVEGVTEAFF.

This CDR3 is CASSFGTSGPLNEQFF. The DNA for the CDR3 is TGTGCCAGCTCCTTCGGGACTAGCGGGCCCCTCAATGAGCAGTTCTTC. The chain employs TRBV18 and TRBJ2-1; 12 nucleotides align to TRBD2. The CDR3 length is 16 residues. V trimming: 6 bases; J trimming: 6 bases; junction bases outside the gene matches: 9. Germline lookup yields CDR1 KGHSH and CDR2 LQKENI.

Many counts were recorded for this clonotype. V and J are TRBV5-1 and TRBJ2-7; no reliable D call. V was cut by 0 bases and J by 6 bases, with 16 bases left in between. The CDR3 spans 15 residues. Germline CDR1 reads SGHRS; CDR2 reads YFSETQ. The CDR3 here is CASSLDPGEVREQYF. CDR3 nucleotides: TGCGCCAGCAGCTTGGATCCAGGCGAGGTTCGCGAGCAGTACTTC.

This clonotype was observed a few times. The chain is built from TRBV7-9 and TRBJ2-4; D perhaps matches TRBD2 (6 bases). V gave up 6 bases and J gave up 7 bases, with 22 bases separating them. This CDR3 has 16 amino acids. Germline V CDR1 and CDR2: SEHNR, FQNEAQ (reference sequence). The CDR3 sequence is CASSPRTTLFRNIQYF. CDR3 sequence (DNA): TGTGCCAGCAGTCCTAGGACTACACTATTCAGGAACATTCAGTACTTC.

This clonotype has a count of ten or more. The V call is TRBV28, the J call TRBJ1-5, with 7 bases identical to TRBD1. Looked up from germline, CDR1 is MDHEN and CDR2 is SYDVKM. V shed 5 bases and J 3 bases; nucleotides not matched to a gene: 10. CDR3 length equals 16 residues. CDR3 residues: CASSPRGRQDNQPQHF. The CDR3 DNA reads as TGTGCCAGCAGTCCAAGGGGGCGACAGGACAATCAGCCCCAGCATTTT.

To note about this clonotype: This may be a read error: a much more frequent sequence differs by one nucleotide. The gene calls are TRBV3-1 and TRBJ2-2; D is possibly TRBD2 (5 bases). The CDR3 is made up of 15 amino acids. Germline loops: CDR1 LGHDT, CDR2 YNNKEL (reference sequence). The DNA of the CDR3 is TGTGCCTGCAGCCAAGCCGGCGTCGGGGCCGGGGAGCTGTTTTTT. Protein: CACSQAGVGAGELFF.